This is a list of T cell receptor beta chains from one sample in a study of response to subunit inactivated influenza vaccine. TCRdb reprocessed the RT-PCR reads with MiXCR, giving one entry per CDR3 protein. The sample includes 800,000 to 1,000,000 distinct CDR3 sequences, roughly 20% of them seen just once. Sequenced material: PBMCs from blood, taken more than 4 days after vaccination. These receptors came from a man aged 50-59 years who received an inactivated influenza vaccine. CDR3s include the opening cysteine and the closing phenylalanine or tryptophan. D genes are given only for firm matches. Clone size, where shown, is once, few, many, or a class for clones that have expanded.

J: TRBJ1-2
V: TRBV6-5
D: NA
size: once
DNA: TGTGCCAGCAGTTACGATCAGGGTTCGATTCTAGATGGCTACACCTTC
CDR3: CASSYDQGSILDGYTF

J: TRBJ2-2
V: TRBV5-1
D: NA
size: NA
DNA: TGCGCCAGCAGCTTGGGGTGGTCAACGAACACCGGGGAGCTGTTTTTT
CDR3: CASSLGWSTNTGELFF

J: TRBJ2-7
V: TRBV18
D: NA
size: NA
DNA: TGTGCCAGCTCACCTGGAACAGGATCCTACTACGAGCAGTACTTC
CDR3: CASSPGTGSYYEQYF

J: TRBJ1-1
V: TRBV7-8
D: NA
size: few
DNA: TGTGCCAGCAGCTTAGATTCTGTTTTCTTT
CDR3: CASSLDSVFF

J: TRBJ1-1
V: TRBV12-3/TRBV12-4
D: NA
size: NA
DNA: TGTGCCAGCAGTTTTGGGACTCAGACTGGGAACTTT
CDR3: CASSFGTQTGNF

J: TRBJ2-7
V: TRBV18
D: NA
size: many
DNA: TGTGCCAGCTCACCCGTCCTAGGCGAGCAGTACTTC
CDR3: CASSPVLGEQYF

J: TRBJ1-4
V: TRBV20-1
D: NA
size: few
DNA: TGCAGTGCAGCACAGAGTAATGAAAAACTGTTTTTT
CDR3: CSAAQSNEKLFF

J: TRBJ2-1
V: TRBV3-1
D: NA
size: NA
DNA: TGTGCCAGCAGCCAAGATCGCGACTTGAGTGAGCAGTTCTTC
CDR3: CASSQDRDLSEQFF

J: TRBJ2-7
V: TRBV20-1
D: TRBD2
size: many
DNA: TGCAGTGCTAGAGATGGGACTAGCGGGAGAGTAACCTACGAGCAGTACTTC
CDR3: CSARDGTSGRVTYEQYF

J: TRBJ2-3
V: TRBV7-2
D: NA
size: few
DNA: TGTGCCAGCAGCTTAGTGGACTTTAGCACAGATACGCAGTATTTT
CDR3: CASSLVDFSTDTQYF

J: TRBJ2-1
V: TRBV19
D: NA
size: NA
DNA: TGTGCCAGTAGTAGGGGCGCCCGACGTCAGTTCTTC
CDR3: CASSRGARRQFF

J: TRBJ2-5
V: TRBV20-1
D: NA
size: NA
DNA: TGCAGTGCTAGAGAAGCCGGAGGCCCCAAAGAGACCCAGTACTTC
CDR3: CSAREAGGPKETQYF

J: TRBJ2-5
V: TRBV5-1
D: NA
size: NA
DNA: TGCGCCAGCAGCAGGGCGGACCTACAAGAGACCCAGTACTTC
CDR3: CASSRADLQETQYF

J: TRBJ2-1
V: TRBV9
D: NA
size: NA
DNA: TGTGCCAGCAGCGTAAGCGGACGATACAATGAGCAGTTCTTC
CDR3: CASSVSGRYNEQFF

J: TRBJ2-7
V: TRBV6-2/TRBV6-3
D: NA
size: NA
DNA: TGTGCCAGCAGTTACAGAGGACAGCTCTACGAGCAGTACTTC
CDR3: CASSYRGQLYEQYF

J: TRBJ2-7
V: TRBV6-2/TRBV6-3
D: TRBD1
size: few
DNA: TGTGCCAGCAGAACCCGACAGGGGACGTACGAGCAGTACTTC
CDR3: CASRTRQGTYEQYF

J: TRBJ2-7
V: TRBV7-3
D: TRBD1
size: few
DNA: TGTGCCAGCAGCTCGGACAGGGGGGCCGAGCAGTACTTC
CDR3: CASSSDRGAEQYF

J: TRBJ2-5
V: TRBV5-1
D: TRBD2
size: NA
DNA: TGCGCCAGCAGCCTGACGTGGGCTAGCGGGGTAGAGACCCAGTACTTC
CDR3: CASSLTWASGVETQYF

J: TRBJ1-2
V: TRBV12-3/TRBV12-4
D: NA
size: few
DNA: TGTGCCAGCAGTTTACGGGACCGACTGAGAGGCTACACCTTC
CDR3: CASSLRDRLRGYTF

J: TRBJ2-1
V: TRBV28
D: TRBD1
size: NA
DNA: TGTGCCAGCGCCGACAGGGTAAATTCCAATGAGCAGTTCTTC
CDR3: CASADRVNSNEQFF

J: TRBJ2-5
V: TRBV5-6
D: NA
size: many
DNA: TGTGCCAGCAGCTTGGTGTCAGGGGTGGAGACCCAGTACTTC
CDR3: CASSLVSGVETQYF

J: TRBJ2-1
V: TRBV29-1
D: NA
size: few
DNA: TGCAGCGTTGAGGAGGGTTTCACCTACAATGAGCAGTTCTTC
CDR3: CSVEEGFTYNEQFF

J: TRBJ2-6
V: TRBV15
D: NA
size: NA
DNA: TGTGCCACCAAGGGGCCTGGGGCCAACGTCCTGACTTTC
CDR3: CATKGPGANVLTF

J: TRBJ2-3
V: TRBV5-5
D: NA
size: NA
DNA: TGTGCCAGCAGCCGAACTAGCCTAAGCACAGATACGCAGTATTTT
CDR3: CASSRTSLSTDTQYF

J: TRBJ2-7
V: TRBV11-2
D: NA
size: NA
DNA: TGTGCCAGCAGCCAGATCAGAGACAGCTCCTACGAGCAGTACTTC
CDR3: CASSQIRDSSYEQYF

J: TRBJ2-6
V: TRBV29-1
D: NA
size: few
DNA: TGCAGCGTAGGAGGGGTAAGCGGGGCCAACGTCCTGACTTTC
CDR3: CSVGGVSGANVLTF

J: TRBJ2-3
V: TRBV20-1
D: NA
size: many
DNA: TGCAGTGCTCAATCCGGGACAACCCTCACAGATACGCAGTATTTT
CDR3: CSAQSGTTLTDTQYF

J: TRBJ1-2
V: TRBV5-6
D: NA
size: NA
DNA: TGTGCCAGCAGCCCTCGAGCACAGACTGGCTACACCTTC
CDR3: CASSPRAQTGYTF

J: TRBJ2-2
V: TRBV5-1
D: TRBD2
size: NA
DNA: TGCGCCAGCAGCCCGACTAGCATCGGCACCGGGGAGCTGTTTTTT
CDR3: CASSPTSIGTGELFF

J: TRBJ1-1
V: TRBV5-1
D: NA
size: NA
DNA: TGCGCCAGCAGCTTCGGACGGGGGGTGAACACTGAAGCTTTCTTT
CDR3: CASSFGRGVNTEAFF

J: TRBJ1-1
V: TRBV7-9
D: TRBD1
size: few
DNA: TGTGCCAGCAGGGGACAGTCGGGCACTGAAGCTTTCTTT
CDR3: CASRGQSGTEAFF

J: TRBJ2-5
V: TRBV29-1
D: NA
size: NA
DNA: TGCAGCGCCGGGACACCACCCCGCCAAGAGACCCAGTACTTC
CDR3: CSAGTPPRQETQYF

J: TRBJ1-6
V: TRBV6-5
D: TRBD1
size: few
DNA: TGTGCCAGCAGTTCCACGGACAGGGGGAATTCACCCCTCCACTTT
CDR3: CASSSTDRGNSPLHF

J: TRBJ1-2
V: TRBV5-5
D: TRBD1
size: few
DNA: TGTGCCAGCAGACCCGGGACAGTCTATGGCTACACCTTC
CDR3: CASRPGTVYGYTF

J: TRBJ2-4
V: TRBV12-3/TRBV12-4
D: NA
size: few
DNA: TGTGCCAGCACCCTACAGCAACTCCAGAAAAACATTCAGTACTTC
CDR3: CASTLQQLQKNIQYF

J: TRBJ2-3
V: TRBV20-1
D: TRBD2
size: few
DNA: TGCAGTCCGGATTTGGGGACCTTACTAGCGGGAGGCCCAGATACGCAGTATTTT
CDR3: CSPDLGTLLAGGPDTQYF